These T cell receptor beta chains were read from a single sample in a study of regulatory T cells in long-lasting Graves disease. TCRdb called the multiplex PCR reads again in MiXCR, with one record for every CDR3 protein. Altogether about 360,000 distinct CDR3 sequences are present, about 16% being singletons, with the ten largest covering 20%. This sample also appeared in a second study, on T cells in Graves' hyperthyroidism and ophthalmopathy.

The starting material was peripheral blood mononuclear cells (PBMCs), obtained at new diagnosis, from a patient treated with antithyroid drugs. These receptors came from a woman between 18 and 29 years old with Graves disease. Both conserved end residues are part of each CDR3. D genes are given only for firm matches. Clone size appears in some rows only: once, few, many, or a class for an expanded clone.

CDR3aa	CDR3nt	d_gene	v_gene	j_gene	abundance
CASSLLMYSYNEQFF	TGTGCCAGCAGCTTACTGATGTATTCCTACAATGAGCAGTTCTTC	.	TRBV7-8	TRBJ2-1	few
CAWSAPIRAIGQPQHF	TGTGCCTGGAGTGCCCCAATCCGAGCTATAGGTCAGCCCCAGCATTTT	.	TRBV30	TRBJ1-5	many
CASSRGGGSYEQYF	TGTGCCAGCAGCCGAGGTGGAGGCTCCTACGAGCAGTACTTC	.	TRBV7-9	TRBJ2-7	many
CSANTEAITYEQYF	TGCAGTGCAAATACAGAGGCGATAACCTACGAGCAGTACTTC	.	TRBV20-1	TRBJ2-7	many
CSLYSHTEAFF	TGCAGCCTATACAGCCACACTGAAGCTTTCTTT	.	TRBV20-1	TRBJ1-1	.
CASSGGTSGRNNEQFF	TGCGCCAGCAGCGGGGGGACTAGCGGGAGGAATAATGAGCAGTTCTTC	TRBD2	TRBV5-1	TRBJ2-1	.
CASSFGSSEIYGYTF	TGTGCCAGCAGCTTTGGAAGTTCCGAGATCTATGGCTACACCTTC	.	TRBV5-4	TRBJ1-2	.
CSAEPPGQAFGYTF	TGCAGTGCTGAGCCCCCGGGACAGGCCTTTGGCTACACCTTC	TRBD1	TRBV20-1	TRBJ1-2	few
CSARVMGSSTDTQYF	TGCAGTGCTAGGGTGATGGGGTCTAGCACAGATACGCAGTATTTT	.	TRBV20-1	TRBJ2-3	many
CASARTGTLYEQYF	TGTGCCAGTGCTAGGACCGGAACCCTCTACGAGCAGTACTTC	.	TRBV19	TRBJ2-7	few
CASSLDSETQYF	TGTGCCAGCAGCTTAGATAGTGAGACCCAGTACTTC	.	TRBV11-2	TRBJ2-5	many
CAWSAGTDYGYTF	TGTGCCTGGAGTGCCGGGACGGATTATGGCTACACCTTC	.	TRBV30	TRBJ1-2	many
CAWRESGNTEAFF	TGTGCCTGGAGAGAGAGCGGGAACACTGAAGCTTTCTTT	.	TRBV30	TRBJ1-1	.
CASTGDHEQYF	TGTGCCAGCACAGGGGACCACGAGCAGTACTTC	.	TRBV27	TRBJ2-7	few
CASSLAVTGGLMNEQFF	TGTGCCAGCAGCTTAGCGGTGACAGGGGGCTTAATGAATGAGCAGTTCTTC	TRBD1	TRBV7-9	TRBJ2-1	many
CASSFSGEGQFF	TGTGCCAGCAGTTTTTCCGGAGAGGGGCAGTTCTTC	.	TRBV27	TRBJ2-1	many
CASSLLDPRTDQNIQYF	TGTGCCAGCAGTTTATTAGACCCCCGGACAGACCAAAACATTCAGTACTTC	.	TRBV27	TRBJ2-4	few
CASSYSALQGFGNTIYF	TGTGCCAGCAGTTACTCGGCACTACAGGGATTCGGAAACACCATATATTTT	.	TRBV6-5	TRBJ1-3	few
CSARRGSGSRETQYF	TGCAGTGCTAGAAGAGGTAGCGGGAGTAGAGAGACCCAGTACTTC	TRBD2	TRBV20-1	TRBJ2-5	many
CASSYLGSSYNEQFF	TGCGCCAGCAGCTACCTCGGGAGCTCCTACAATGAGCAGTTCTTC	.	TRBV4-1	TRBJ2-1	many
CASSRDREAVFEQYF	TGTGCCAGTAGTAGGGACAGGGAAGCGGTCTTCGAGCAGTACTTC	TRBD1	TRBV19	TRBJ2-7	.
CASSQGVEQYF	TGTGCCAGCAGCCAAGGGGTCGAGCAGTACTTC	.	TRBV3-1	TRBJ2-7	many
CASSSGYRGPSETQYF	TGTGCCAGCAGCTCAGGCTACCGGGGGCCCTCAGAGACCCAGTACTTC	.	TRBV3-1	TRBJ2-5	once
CASSLGQVPSSGANVLTF	TGTGCCAGCAGCCTAGGACAGGTCCCCAGCTCTGGGGCCAACGTCCTGACTTTC	TRBD1	TRBV5-8	TRBJ2-6	.
CSARLSSRSGSYNSPLHF	TGCAGTGCTAGATTATCGTCCCGATCAGGCTCCTATAATTCACCCCTCCACTTT	.	TRBV20-1	TRBJ1-6	.
CASSLSSLAGIDTQYF	TGTGCCAGCAGTTTATCCAGTCTAGCGGGTATAGATACGCAGTATTTT	TRBD2	TRBV27	TRBJ2-3	many
CASSLRAGLAGSTGELFF	TGTGCCAGCAGCTTGAGGGCAGGACTAGCGGGGAGCACCGGGGAGCTGTTTTTT	TRBD2	TRBV5-6	TRBJ2-2	few
CASSESESAYNEQFF	TGTGCCAGCAGTGAAAGTGAATCCGCCTACAATGAGCAGTTCTTC	.	TRBV6-1	TRBJ2-1	many
CASSQPAGYGYTF	TGCGCCAGCAGCCAACCAGCCGGCTATGGCTACACCTTC	.	TRBV4-1	TRBJ1-2	.
CASSQSPQYF	TGTGCCAGCAGCCAAAGTCCGCAGTATTTT	.	TRBV4-2	TRBJ2-3	many
CASRGTGAGNTIYF	TGTGCCAGCAGAGGGACAGGGGCTGGAAACACCATATATTTT	TRBD1	TRBV28	TRBJ1-3	many
CASSSFEIGGAQETQYF	TGTGCCAGCAGCTCATTTGAGATCGGCGGGGCCCAAGAGACCCAGTACTTC	.	TRBV7-8	TRBJ2-5	many
CASSSGDSNQPQHF	TGTGCCAGCAGTTCCGGTGATAGCAATCAGCCCCAGCATTTT	.	TRBV18	TRBJ1-5	many
CASSPTAGGYGYTF	TGTGCCAGCAGCCCGACGGCCGGCGGCTATGGCTACACCTTC	.	TRBV11-2	TRBJ1-2	.
CSARDYLGTTTYEQYF	TGCAGTGCTAGAGATTACCTGGGGACGACAACCTACGAGCAGTACTTC	.	TRBV20-1	TRBJ2-7	few
CASRGRSSYNEQFF	TGTGCCAGCCGCGGGAGAAGCTCCTACAATGAGCAGTTCTTC	TRBD2	TRBV27	TRBJ2-1	.
CASSPRGDNEQFF	TGTGCCAGCAGCCCCCGGGGGGACAATGAGCAGTTCTTC	TRBD2	TRBV13	TRBJ2-1	many
CASSIAWREGVTEAFF	TGTGCCAGTAGTATAGCTTGGAGGGAAGGGGTCACTGAAGCTTTCTTT	.	TRBV19	TRBJ1-1	few
CASSRATGLHEQFF	TGTGCCAGCAGCCGGGCCACAGGGCTCCATGAGCAGTTCTTC	.	TRBV9	TRBJ2-1	few
CAISESFQGRSFF	TGTGCCATCAGTGAGTCCTTTCAGGGTAGGTCTTTCTTT	.	TRBV10-3	TRBJ1-1	.
CSARPGTAYNSPLHF	TGCAGTGCCCGCCCCGGGACAGCTTATAATTCACCCCTCCACTTT	TRBD1	TRBV20-1	TRBJ1-6	.
CASSPSSSPNEQFF	TGTGCCAGCAGTCCTTCGTCTTCTCCTAATGAGCAGTTCTTC	.	TRBV28	TRBJ2-1	many
CASSSNRGLVPLNEQFF	TGTGCCAGCAGCTCAAACAGGGGACTAGTTCCCTTAAATGAGCAGTTCTTC	.	TRBV7-9	TRBJ2-1	few
CASSLPFLAGRDKKNNYGYTF	TGTGCCAGCAGCTTACCCTTCTTGGCAGGGCGCGATAAGAAGAATAACTATGGCTACACCTTC	.	TRBV7-9	TRBJ1-2	few
CASSGTGGADNEQFF	TGTGCCAGCAGCGGGACAGGGGGGGCCGACAATGAGCAGTTCTTC	TRBD1	TRBV28	TRBJ2-1	.
CASSSGTGVAGNIQYF	TGCGCCAGCAGCTCAGGGACAGGGGTGGCGGGTAACATTCAGTACTTC	TRBD1	TRBV5-1	TRBJ2-4	once
CASSSTGSGYTF	TGTGCCAGCAGTTCGACAGGGAGCGGCTACACCTTC	TRBD1	TRBV6-2/TRBV6-3	TRBJ1-2	many
CASSLWGDSNQPQHF	TGCGCCAGCAGCTTGTGGGGGGACAGCAATCAGCCCCAGCATTTT	.	TRBV5-1	TRBJ1-5	many
CASREGQHSNQPQHF	TGCGCCAGCAGGGAAGGACAGCATAGCAATCAGCCCCAGCATTTT	.	TRBV5-1	TRBJ1-5	many
CASTLGPPTDSPLHF	TGTGCCAGTACCCTAGGACCACCGACGGATTCACCCCTCCACTTT	.	TRBV19	TRBJ1-6	.
CASSSGPGLAGGPGTDTQYF	TGTGCCAGCAGCTCAGGACCGGGACTAGCGGGTGGGCCGGGCACAGATACGCAGTATTTT	TRBD2	TRBV7-6	TRBJ2-3	many
CASSLYQNTEAFF	TGTGCCAGCAGCTTATATCAGAACACTGAAGCTTTCTTT	.	TRBV11-2	TRBJ1-1	many
CASRGNSYNEQFF	TGTGCCAGTAGAGGGAACTCCTACAATGAGCAGTTCTTC	.	TRBV6-1	TRBJ2-1	many
CASKSRSEDEQYF	TGTGCCAGCAAATCAAGGTCAGAAGACGAGCAGTACTTC	.	TRBV6-1	TRBJ2-7	many
CASSPTTGSYNEQFF	TGTGCCAGCAGCCCAACGACAGGGAGCTACAATGAGCAGTTCTTC	TRBD1	TRBV3-1	TRBJ2-1	.
CASSLQGTGNQPQHF	TGTGCCAGCAGTCTACAGGGGACGGGCAATCAGCCCCAGCATTTT	TRBD1	TRBV12-3/TRBV12-4	TRBJ1-5	.
CASSIDFQTGLRTEAFF	TGTGCCAGTAGTATAGATTTCCAGACAGGGCTGCGTACTGAAGCTTTCTTT	TRBD1	TRBV19	TRBJ1-1	.
CASSFSSGGGEKLFF	TGTGCCAGCAGTTTCTCGTCAGGGGGAGGAGAAAAACTGTTTTTT	TRBD1	TRBV12-3/TRBV12-4	TRBJ1-4	many
CASSLVGGDYGYTF	TGTGCCAGCAGCTTAGTAGGGGGCGACTATGGCTACACCTTC	TRBD1	TRBV7-2	TRBJ1-2	few
CASSQDWPGLSYEQYF	TGCGCCAGCAGCCAAGACTGGCCGGGGTTATCCTACGAGCAGTACTTC	.	TRBV4-1	TRBJ2-7	few